The clone carrying this T cell receptor (beta chain) was detected only a few times. Its antigen remains unidentified. TCRdb reprocessed the RT-PCR reads via MiXCR and lists one record per CDR3 protein. The sample has 700,000 to 900,000 distinct CDR3 sequences; approximately 22% are singletons. The sample comes from a study of response to subunit inactivated influenza vaccine. Study-wide findings and caveats: Only a handful of new T cells, the authors suggested, are recruited with each seasonal influenza vaccination.

Germline CDR1 and CDR2: MNHNS and SASEGT. V lost 2 bases and J 10 bases, leaving 11 bases between the germline ends. This CDR3 contains 12 residues. This sequence originates from a man in his fifties who received an inactivated influenza vaccine. This chain links TRBV6-1 with TRBJ1-1; D is unclear. Here the sequenced sample was PBMCs from blood, taken around 5 days after vaccination. The CDR3 loop is CASSELPFLAFF. As DNA, the CDR3 is TGTGCCAGCAGTGAACTGCCCTTTTTAGCTTTCTTT.